This TCR beta chain originates from a study of cytomegalovirus exposure and HLA in healthy donors. CDR3 length: 14 amino acids. V was pared by 8 bases and J by 5 bases, with 6 bases of the junction left unmatched. CDR1 is MDHEN and CDR2 is SYDVKM in the germline V gene. In the PCR, 60 Vbeta and 13 Jbeta primers were used. Here immunoSEQ multiplex PCR was the method, and the copy in TCRdb shows in-frame clones only, minus some. The sample shows roughly 80,000 clones, roughly 79% of them seen only once. The chain joins TRBV28 to TRBJ2-7, with TRBD2 identical over 13 bases. Sequencing was done on a sample of PBMCs. This sequence originates from a woman aged 30 to 39 in good health and CMV-seronegative. The CDR3 DNA is TGTGCCAGCCGTGGTGGACTAGCGGGAGACGAGCAGTACTTC. It translates to CASRGGLAGDEQYF.